This record looks at one T cell receptor beta chain sequence and its context. The specificity of this receptor is unknown. As the CDR3 is not closed by the conserved phenylalanine or tryptophan, this likely results from a read error. The data belong to a study of tumor and adjacent non-tumor tissue in lung cancer (dated by TCRdb to between 2018 and 2020). Context from the whole study: The cohort included about a dozen adenocarcinoma, a couple of squamous cell carcinoma and 1 small cell lung cancer patients. Among the roughly 15 patients, ages ranged from roughly 30 to 85 years, approximately ten were men and 5 were women, and disease was TNM stage I to III. Sequencing produced about 120,000,000 productive TCRbeta reads in total, an average of approximately 4.2 million reads per sample. The study compared bulk TCRbeta repertoires between lung tumor tissue and matched distant non-tumor lung tissue from fewer than 19 lung cancer patients. TCRbeta CDR3 sequencing was performed on 25 to 30 paired specimens, with one tumor sample and one normal lung sample collected per patient.

The CDR3 is made up of 14 amino acids, end residues included. Only the CDR3 portion is preserved as DNA: 42 bases, with reading frame beginning at the first base. CDR1 and CDR2 are read off the germline V gene (reference sequence) as DFQATT and SNEGSKA. V and J lose 3 bases and 3 bases, and a span of 14 bases separates them. The library was prepared using multiplex PCR. Reads for this sample came from an Illumina HiSeq 2500. Following protocols modified from ARM-PCR, the researchers constructed TCRbeta libraries through three rounds of nested PCR with primers (Table S4). Before sequencing, PCR products in the 200-500 bp range were cut out of the gel and cleaned up using the QIAquick gel extraction kit. As for how the authors treated the data: Reads were cleaned using Trimmomatic, were merged into complete CDR3 sequences using FLASH, and were assigned to V(D)J germline segments using MiTCR. Clonal diversity was computed as the inverse Simpson's index with VDJtools. A read counted as productive if the sequence was in-frame and lacked a premature stop codon. TCRdb trimmed public reads at Q25 via fastp, called clones via MiXCR and kept in-frame beta chains. Here each entry gathers all rows of one CDR3 protein and keeps the most common genes and DNA. The V and J calls follow TCRdb's processing rather than the paper's. Counted in this sample were 60,000 to 85,000 distinct CDR3 sequences; approximately 79% of them appeared once. About 14% of the sample goes to the ten largest clones.

Study-level results and caveats: TCR diversity (inverse Simpson) was significantly higher in tumor than in normal lung tissue (about 400 vs 180, P = 0.0075, Mann-Whitney U test). With only 15 patients in the cohort, the authors noted that larger samples and more detailed clinical data are needed. The top 100 clones accounted for a significantly larger cumulative portion of the repertoire in normal lung than in tumor tissue. Peripheral blood was not sequenced, so blood TCRbeta repertoires were not examined in the lung cancer patients of the study. TCR diversity was significantly higher in younger patients, and higher tumor TCR diversity was associated with shorter overall and disease-free survival. Neither the sequencing platform nor unique molecular identifiers are mentioned in the methods.

RNA was extracted from bulk unsorted tissue and checked for quality with a NanoDrop ND-1000 and an Agilent 2100. The donors were newly diagnosed lung cancer patients admitted for thoracic surgery in China from August to November 2014 who had not received prior chemotherapy. Patients who had received previous radiotherapy or chemotherapy, or who had another concurrent cancer, were excluded from the study. Surgical tissue pieces of about 1-2.1 cm3 were preserved in RNAlater solution and were kept at -80 degrees C until use. The material sequenced was lung tumor tissue. The TCR was taken from a woman in her fifties or sixties with non-small cell lung cancer. This chain joins TRBV20-1 to TRBJ2-5; possibly the D gene is TRBD2, per 5 matching bases. The CDR3 region reads CSASRSLAEETQYL. The bases are TGCAGTGCTAGTCGTAGTCTAGCCGAAGAGACCCAGTACTTA.